This paragraph reports one T cell receptor (beta chain). Its matching antigen is unknown. Sample-barcoded 5' priming and a J-beta primer mix drove a second PCR of about 7 to 11 cycles. A single record per CDR3 protein comes from TCRdb applying MiXCR to the 5' RACE reads. Seen here are over 700,000 distinct CDR3 sequences, about 53% observed once, and the top ten hold about two fifths. V dropped 2 bases and J dropped 3 bases, with 15 bases sitting between them. CDR3 length: 16 amino acids. Per germline, CDR1 MDHEN and CDR2 SYDVKM. The data derive from a study of blood T cells in healthy people across ages. Whole-study findings and limits: CMV status of donors was unknown, possibly confounding expanded clonotype changes.

This chain links TRBV28 with TRBJ2-3; a weak D match, TRBD2 (7 bases). The sequence was obtained from a man at least 80 years old in good health. The sequencing sample was made of blood. The CDR3 DNA is TGTGCCAGCAGTTTAAGGCGAGGGGGGGTGACAGATACGCAGTATTTT. Protein: CASSLRRGGVTDTQYF.